The 22 T cell receptor beta chains below were found in one sample sequenced in a study of cytomegalovirus exposure and HLA in healthy donors. TCRdb's table, derived via immunoSEQ multiplex PCR, lists solely in-frame clones and lacks some. The sample consists of roughly 90,000 clones, approximately 93% of them appearing once. Sequenced input: PBMCs. The receptors originated from a woman aged 25-40 years in good health and CMV-seropositive.

This clone was picked up a small number of times. V gene TRBV10-1 combines with J gene TRBJ1-1; unclear D gene. The CDR3 runs to 11 residues. V shed 4 bases and J shed 4 bases, with 4 bases lying between them. Germline values: CDR1 WNHNN, CDR2 SYGVQD (reference sequence). This CDR3 reads CASSACTEAFF. CDR3 nucleotide sequence: TGCGCCAGCAGTGCGTGCACTGAAGCTTTCTTT.

The chain uses TRBV29-1 and TRBJ1-2; TRBD1 agrees at 7 bases. The germline V gene encodes CDR1 SQVTM and CDR2 ANQGSEA. The CDR3 is 12 residues long. Trimming cost V 6 bases and J 7 bases; bases outside gene matches: 8. CDR3 DNA: TGCAGCGTAGCTGTTACAGGGGCTGGCTACACCTTC. As protein: CSVAVTGAGYTF.

This chain links TRBV6-1 with TRBJ1-1; tentative D call: TRBD1 (5 bases). There are 11 residues in the CDR3. From germline, CDR1 is MNHNS and CDR2 SASEGT. V was cut by 7 bases and J by 12 bases, with 15 bases left in between. CDR3 loop: CASKGAGITFF. CDR3 DNA sequence: TGTGCCAGCAAGGGCGCAGGGATAACTTTCTTT.

This clone was seen just once. V gene TRBV28 combines with J gene TRBJ2-7; tentatively, D is TRBD2 (6 bases). Trimming removed 5 bases at V and 2 bases at J, with 16 bases between. The germline CDR1 and CDR2 sequences are MDHEN and SYDVKM. The CDR3 length is 15 residues. CDR3 nucleotides: TGTGCCAGCAGTCTGCCGGGAGAATCCCCCTACGAGCAGTACTTC. Its protein product is CASSLPGESPYEQYF.

The genes are TRBV7-2 and TRBJ2-2; TRBD2 agrees at 11 bases. V shed 10 bases and J 6 bases; nucleotides not matched to a gene: 7. Germline-derived CDR1 and CDR2 are SGHTA and FQGNSA. This CDR3 spans 14 amino acids. The CDR3: CAKNSGRASGELFF. The CDR3 coding sequence is TGTGCCAAGAATAGCGGGAGGGCCTCCGGGGAGCTGTTTTTT.

This clone was seen just once. J is TRBJ2-1 and V is TRBV18; 7 nucleotides align to TRBD2. The junction had 5 bases not matched to a gene; V was cut back by 0 bases and J by 0 bases. CDR3 size: 17 residues. The germline V gene has CDR1 KGHSH and CDR2 LQKENI. DNA for the CDR3: TGTGCCAGCTCACCACCACTAGCGACAAGCTCCTACAATGAGCAGTTCTTC. It is translated as CASSPPLATSSYNEQFF.

The chain uses TRBV29-1 and TRBJ2-2; D remains unclear. The CDR3 consists of 14 residues. Trimming left V 7 bases short and J 0 bases short, with 12 bases between. Germline assignment: CDR1 SQVTM and CDR2 ANQGSEA. The CDR3 DNA follows: TGCAGCGGGAGACGATCAGCGAACACCGGGGAGCTGTTTTTT. This codes for CSGRRSANTGELFF.

This chain joins TRBV6-6 and TRBJ2-3, with TRBD2 matching over 7 bases. CDR3 length: 15 residues. J was trimmed by 4 bases and V by 2 bases; bases with no gene match: 6. From germline, CDR1 is MNHNY and CDR2 SVGAGI (reference sequence). DNA for the CDR3: TGTGCCAGCAGTTACGCGGGAGCTGGGGCAGATACGCAGTATTTT. Its protein is CASSYAGAGADTQYF.

This clone was counted a few times. This chain uses TRBV13 with TRBJ2-1; 9 nucleotides match TRBD1. CDR1 is PRHDT, CDR2 FYEKMQ, per germline (reference sequence). CDR3 length equals 15 residues. J gave up 4 bases and V 5 bases, and 6 bases lay outside the gene matches. The CDR3 is CASSARGTGYNEQFF. The CDR3 region has the DNA TGTGCCAGCAGCGCACGGGGGACAGGGTACAATGAGCAGTTCTTC.

The chain couples TRBV7-2 to TRBJ2-5; no clear D gene. This CDR3 is 14 amino acids long. The V end was cut by 2 bases, the J end by 2 bases, with 9 bases between. Germline-derived CDR1 and CDR2 are SGHTA and FQGNSA. The chain's CDR3 is CASSLQAFQETQYF. CDR3 DNA sequence: TGTGCCAGCAGCTTACAGGCCTTTCAAGAGACCCAGTACTTC.

The V gene is TRBV5-6, the J gene TRBJ1-1, with 8 bases identical to TRBD1. With 4 bases clipped from V and 1 base from J, the junction kept 12 bases outside the gene matches. Germline lookup yields CDR1 SGHDT and CDR2 YYEEEE. The CDR3 spans 17 residues. CDR3 in amino acids: CASSRIRTGTGNTEAFF. In DNA form, the CDR3 reads TGTGCCAGCAGCCGAATAAGGACAGGGACAGGGAACACTGAAGCTTTCTTT.

The V call is TRBV2, the J call TRBJ2-1; 14 bases line up with TRBD2. Germline assignment: CDR1 SNHLY and CDR2 FYNNEI. V lost 8 bases to trimming and J lost 12 bases; unmatched junction nucleotides: 9. This CDR3 spans 14 amino acids. The DNA of the CDR3 is TGTGCCAGCGAAGGGACTAGCGGGAGTTGGGTGCAGTTCTTC. Protein: CASEGTSGSWVQFF.

The V and J genes are TRBV6-4 and TRBJ2-1; TRBD2 matches 10 bases. V was pared by 4 bases and J by 5 bases, with 5 bases of the junction left unmatched. The CDR3 sequence is 15 residues long. Germline V lookup: CDR1 MRHNA, CDR2 SNTAGT. For the CDR3, the DNA is TGTGCCAGCAGTGCGGAAGCGGGAGGGAACAATGAGCAGTTCTTC. Protein: CASSAEAGGNNEQFF.

This chain links TRBV6-5 with TRBJ2-5, with TRBD1 matching 8 bases. Trimming took 2 bases from V and 5 from J; bases not matched to a gene: 7. Germline lookup yields CDR1 MNHEY and CDR2 SVGAGI. The CDR3 sequence is 15 residues long. CDR3 in amino acids: CASSYKGQGWETQYF. The CDR3 DNA is TGTGCCAGCAGTTACAAAGGACAGGGATGGGAGACCCAGTACTTC.

This clone was observed a few times. The V gene is TRBV4-3, the J gene TRBJ2-1; D is undetermined. The CDR3 totals 17 residues. Germline CDR1 reads LGHNA; CDR2 reads YSLEER. V was shortened by 1 base and J by 3 bases, with 16 bases between the two germline ends. Written as DNA, the CDR3 is TGCGCCAGCAGCCAAGTAGTTAGTCTACCAGGCTACAATGAGCAGTTCTTC. It specifies CASSQVVSLPGYNEQFF.

The chain has TRBV15 and TRBJ2-5; unclear D gene. The germline V gene has CDR1 LNHNV and CDR2 YYDKDF (reference sequence). With 0 bases removed from V and 1 base from J, the gap between germline ends came to 12 bases. The length of the CDR3 is 16 residues. The CDR3 region is CATSRDMRSSQETQYF. The CDR3 DNA sequence: TGTGCCACCAGCAGAGATATGCGGAGCTCCCAAGAGACCCAGTACTTC.

V is TRBV6-8 and J is TRBJ1-2, with 9 bases identical to TRBD1. CDR3 size: 14 residues. Germline V gene data show CDR1 as MNHGY and CDR2 as SAAAGT. The V gene end was trimmed by 2 bases and the J gene end by 6 bases; junction bases not matched to a gene: 4. CDR3 region: CASSYNRGLNGYTF. CDR3 bases: TGTGCCAGCAGTTACAACAGGGGGCTGAATGGCTACACCTTC.

The V gene is TRBV7-9, the J gene TRBJ2-1; 12 bases align to TRBD2. V was pared by 3 bases and J by 2 bases, with 8 bases of the junction left unmatched. Looked up from germline, CDR1 is SEHNR and CDR2 is FQNEAQ (reference sequence). This CDR3 has 18 amino acids. The DNA of the CDR3 is TGTGCCAGCAGCTTTAGACTAGCGGGAGAATGGGCCTACAATGAGCAGTTCTTC. Translating gives CASSFRLAGEWAYNEQFF.

V is TRBV7-2 and J is TRBJ1-2, with TRBD1 identical over 12 bases. V lost 0 bases, J lost 7 bases, and 3 bases stayed unmatched. The CDR3 consists of 15 residues. CDR1 and CDR2 (germline): SGHTA, FQGNSA. DNA for the CDR3: TGTGCCAGCAGCTTAGCGGGACAGGGGGCAGGTGGCTACACCTTC. This codes for CASSLAGQGAGGYTF.

The chain has TRBV9 and TRBJ2-3, with 10 bases aligning to TRBD1. J gave up 6 bases and V 0 bases, and 4 bases lay outside the gene matches. Germline V gene sequence: CDR1 SGDLS, CDR2 YYNGEE. The CDR3 sequence is 15 residues long. In DNA, the CDR3 is TGTGCCAGCAGCGTAGAGGGGACAGGGGTTGATACGCAGTATTTT. Residues: CASSVEGTGVDTQYF.

The table lists this clone with a count of one. The rearrangement links TRBV27 to TRBJ2-1; D might be TRBD2 (5 bases). The V and J ends lost 6 bases and 0 bases respectively, with 12 bases between them. The V gene's germline CDR1 is MNHEY and CDR2 SMNVEV (reference sequence). The CDR3 length is 15 residues. The CDR3 loop reads CASSLIGSSYNEQFF. CDR3 bases: TGTGCCAGCAGCTTAATAGGGAGCTCCTACAATGAGCAGTTCTTC.

The chain recombines TRBV20-1 with TRBJ2-1; D remains ambiguous. CDR1 and CDR2 from the germline V gene are DFQATT and SNEGSKA (reference sequence). V lost 1 base to trimming and J lost 9 bases, with 4 bases between them. The CDR3 spans 10 residues. The CDR3 protein is CSARVGEQFF. The CDR3 region has the DNA TGCAGTGCTAGAGTCGGTGAGCAGTTCTTC.